The 8 T cell receptor beta chains presented below share a single source sample, sequenced in a study of shared clonotypes between healthy human individuals. Repertoires were generated with immunoSEQ multiplex PCR, while TCRdb's copy carries only in-frame clones and drops some. The sample lists some 1 million clones, 70% to 80% seen once, with around 1.4% in the top ten. Sequencing was carried out using memory CD4+ T cells sorted from blood. Specified subset: CD45RA-negative fraction. These receptor sequences come from a man between 18 and 35 years old in good health.

V usage is TRBV13 and J usage is TRBJ1-1; no firm D call. The CDR3 sequence is 14 residues long. The V gene's germline CDR1 is PRHDT and CDR2 FYEKMQ (reference sequence). V was clipped by 7 bases and J by 0 bases, with 12 bases between them. For the CDR3, the DNA is TGTGCCAGCAAAGGCTATCCCATGAACACTGAAGCTTTCTTT. Translated, it gives CASKGYPMNTEAFF.

This clone turned up a few times. The chain joins TRBV19 to TRBJ1-5; weak D call: TRBD1 (5 bases). Germline V lookup: CDR1 LNHDA, CDR2 SQIVND (reference sequence). The V gene lost 2 bases and the J gene lost 0 bases, with 11 bases spanning the gap. The CDR3 extends over 16 amino acids. CDR3 amino acids: CASSIQAGSSNQPQHF. CDR3 sequence (DNA): TGTGCCAGTAGTATACAGGCAGGGAGTAGCAATCAGCCCCAGCATTTT.

This chain links TRBV4-1 with TRBJ1-1, with 9 bases lining up with TRBD1. Germline-derived CDR1 and CDR2 are MGHRA and YSYEKL. This CDR3 comprises 14 residues. The V gene end was trimmed by 6 bases and the J gene end by 6 bases; junction bases not matched to a gene: 8. In nucleotides, the CDR3 is TGCGCCAGCAGACCACCGGGACAGGGACCTGAAGCTTTCTTT. Its protein is CASRPPGQGPEAFF.

A single count supports this clone. V gene TRBV29-1 combines with J gene TRBJ2-7; D is unresolved. The germline V and J ends were trimmed by 2 bases and 7 bases, with 9 bases remaining between them. Germline V gene sequence: CDR1 SQVTM, CDR2 ANQGSEA. The length of the CDR3 is 11 residues. DNA for the CDR3: TGCAGCGTTGAAAGGGTGGGTGAGCAGTACTTC. It encodes CSVERVGEQYF.

The chain uses TRBV9 and TRBJ2-2; maybe TRBD1 (6 bases). V was shortened by 4 bases and J by 1 base, with 14 bases between the two germline ends. Germline-derived CDR1 and CDR2 are SGDLS and YYNGEE. This CDR3 comprises 16 residues. The CDR3 here is CASSPRQDLNTGELFF. CDR3 in DNA: TGTGCCAGCAGCCCACGACAGGACCTGAACACCGGGGAGCTGTTTTTT.

The V call is TRBV5-4, the J call TRBJ1-3; weak D call: TRBD1 (5 bases). V gave up 1 base and J gave up 6 bases, with 17 bases separating them. The length of the CDR3 is 16 residues. Germline V gives CDR1 SGHNT, CDR2 YYREEE (reference sequence). This CDR3 reads CASSLWTRRGENTIYF. As DNA, the CDR3 is TGTGCCAGCAGCTTGTGGACAAGGCGGGGAGAAAACACCATATATTTT.

This chain connects TRBV18 to TRBJ1-2; D remains ambiguous. CDR1 KGHSH and CDR2 LQKENI come from the germline V gene. Trimming stripped 6 bases from V and 0 bases from J, with 11 bases between. The CDR3 totals 14 residues. CDR3 coding DNA: TGTGCCAGCTCGTCGGACTCAGCTAACTATGGCTACACCTTC. This translates into CASSSDSANYGYTF.

The chain links TRBV4-3 to TRBJ1-4; D gene ambiguous. Germline CDR1 LGHNA, CDR2 YSLEER. The CDR3 spans 16 residues. Trimming cost V 6 bases and J 6 bases, with 20 bases left between them. The CDR3 DNA reads as TGCGCCAGCAGGAGAGAGGTTGATAGGGAGGATGAAAAACTGTTTTTT. Translating gives CASRREVDREDEKLFF.